The clone carrying this T cell receptor (beta chain) appeared once. Sequenced by immunoSEQ multiplex PCR; TCRdb stores in-frame clones only, minus some. The sample contains 150,000 to 200,000 clones, 81% of which appear only once. The entry originates in a study of cytotoxic CD8 clonotypes in ibrutinib-treated CLL. V shed 4 bases, J shed 0 bases, and the junction held 9 bases outside the gene matches. This CDR3 region has 18 residues. CDR1 and CDR2 from the germline V gene are SGHDT and YYEEEE. V and J are TRBV5-6 and TRBJ2-1; the match to TRBD2 covers 11 bases. The source of this sequence is a human donor with chronic lymphocytic leukemia. The input for sequencing was PBMCs, taken after 12 months of ibrutinib treatment. CDR3 in DNA: TGTGCCAGCAGCGGGATTAGCGGGAGGGCCTCCTCCTACAATGAGCAGTTCTTC. Translating gives CASSGISGRASSYNEQFF.